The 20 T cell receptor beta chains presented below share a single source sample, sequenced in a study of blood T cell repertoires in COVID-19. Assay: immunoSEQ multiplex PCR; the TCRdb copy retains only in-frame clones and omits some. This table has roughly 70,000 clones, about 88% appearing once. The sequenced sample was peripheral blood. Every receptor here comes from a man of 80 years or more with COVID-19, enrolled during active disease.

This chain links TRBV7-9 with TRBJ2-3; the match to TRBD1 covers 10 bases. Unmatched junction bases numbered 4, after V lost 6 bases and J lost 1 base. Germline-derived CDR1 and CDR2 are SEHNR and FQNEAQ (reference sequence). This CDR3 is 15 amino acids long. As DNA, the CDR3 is TGTGCCAGCAGACCGACAGGGGGCCGCACAGATACGCAGTATTTT. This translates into CASRPTGGRTDTQYF. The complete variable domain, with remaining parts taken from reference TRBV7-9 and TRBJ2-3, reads DTGVSQNPRHKITKRGQNVTFRCDPISEHNRLYWYRQTLGQGPEFLTYFQNEAQLEKSRLLSDRFSAERPKGSFSTLEIQRTEQGDSAMYLCASRPTGGRTDTQYFGPGTRLTVL.

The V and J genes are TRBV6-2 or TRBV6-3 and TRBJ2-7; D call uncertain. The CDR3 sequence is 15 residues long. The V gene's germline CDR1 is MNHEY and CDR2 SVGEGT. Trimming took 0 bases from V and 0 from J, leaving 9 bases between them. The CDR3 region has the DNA TGTGCCAGCAGTTACTCCCCCACGAGCTCCTACGAGCAGTACTTC. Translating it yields CASSYSPTSSYEQYF.

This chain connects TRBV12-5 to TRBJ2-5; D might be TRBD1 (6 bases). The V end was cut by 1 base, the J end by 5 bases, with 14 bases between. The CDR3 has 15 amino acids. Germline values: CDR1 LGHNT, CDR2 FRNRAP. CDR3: CASGLGDNHPETQYF. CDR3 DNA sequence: TGTGCTAGTGGTTTGGGGGACAACCATCCGGAGACCCAGTACTTC. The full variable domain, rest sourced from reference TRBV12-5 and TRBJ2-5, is DARVTQTPRHKVTEMGQEVTMRCQPILGHNTVFWYRQTMMQGLELLAYFRNRAPLDDSGMPKDRFSAEMPDATLATLKIQPSEPRDSAVYFCASGLGDNHPETQYFGPGTRLLVL.

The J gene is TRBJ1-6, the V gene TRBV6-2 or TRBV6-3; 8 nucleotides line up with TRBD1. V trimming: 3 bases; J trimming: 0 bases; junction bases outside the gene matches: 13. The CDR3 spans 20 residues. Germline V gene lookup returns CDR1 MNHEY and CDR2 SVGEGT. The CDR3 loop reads CASSYRSGQGGDSYNSPLHF. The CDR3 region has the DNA TGTGCCAGCAGTTATCGTTCCGGACAGGGAGGGGACTCCTATAATTCACCCCTCCACTTT.

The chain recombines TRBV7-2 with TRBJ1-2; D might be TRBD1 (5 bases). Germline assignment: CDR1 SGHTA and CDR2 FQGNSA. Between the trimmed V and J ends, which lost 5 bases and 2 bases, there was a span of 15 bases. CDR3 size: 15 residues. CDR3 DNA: TGTGCCAGCAGCCTTGGTCGCCAGGGAAACTATGGCTACACCTTC. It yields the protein CASSLGRQGNYGYTF.

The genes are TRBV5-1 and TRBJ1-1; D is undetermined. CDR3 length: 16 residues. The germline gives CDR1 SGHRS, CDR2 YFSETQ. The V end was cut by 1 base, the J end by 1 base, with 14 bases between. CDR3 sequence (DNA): TGCGCCAGCAGCTTGATGGCGGCCCAGACGAACACTGAAGCTTTCTTT. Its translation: CASSLMAAQTNTEAFF.

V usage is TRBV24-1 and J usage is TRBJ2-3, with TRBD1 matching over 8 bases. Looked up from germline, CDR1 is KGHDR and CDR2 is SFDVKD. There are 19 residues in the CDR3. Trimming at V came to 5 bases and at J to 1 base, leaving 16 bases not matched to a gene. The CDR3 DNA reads TGTGCCACCAGTGCTCCGGGACAGGTCGAGTCCTTTGGCACAGATACGCAGTATTTT. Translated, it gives CATSAPGQVESFGTDTQYF.

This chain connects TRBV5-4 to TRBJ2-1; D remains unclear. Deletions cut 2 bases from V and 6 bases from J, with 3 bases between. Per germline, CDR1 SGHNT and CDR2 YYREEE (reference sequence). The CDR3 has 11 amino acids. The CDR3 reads CASSFSNEQFF. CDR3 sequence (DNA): TGTGCCAGCAGCTTCTCCAATGAGCAGTTCTTC.

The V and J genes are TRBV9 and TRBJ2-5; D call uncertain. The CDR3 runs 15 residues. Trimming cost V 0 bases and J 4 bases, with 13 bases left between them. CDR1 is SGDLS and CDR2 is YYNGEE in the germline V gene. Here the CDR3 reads CASSVGQWAGETQYF. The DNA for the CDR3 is TGTGCCAGCAGCGTAGGTCAGTGGGCTGGAGAGACCCAGTACTTC. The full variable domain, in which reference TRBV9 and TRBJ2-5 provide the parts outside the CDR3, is DSGVTQTPKHLITATGQRVTLRCSPRSGDLSVYWYQQSLDQGLQFLIQYYNGEERAKGNILERFSAQQFPDLHSELNLSSLELGDSALYFCASSVGQWAGETQYFGPGTRLLVL.

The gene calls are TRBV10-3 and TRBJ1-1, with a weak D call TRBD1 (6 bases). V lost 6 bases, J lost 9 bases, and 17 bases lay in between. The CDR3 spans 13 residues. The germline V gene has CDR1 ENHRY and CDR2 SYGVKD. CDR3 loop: CAISLRDTNKAFF. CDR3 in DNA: TGTGCCATCAGCCTCCGGGACACAAATAAAGCTTTCTTT.

CDR3 sequence (DNA): TGTGCCAGCAGAAAACAGGGGCCCGGGGAGCTGTTTTTT. Translating it yields CASRKQGPGELFF. The V gene is TRBV27, the J gene TRBJ2-2; 7 bases align to TRBD1. V lost 6 bases and J lost 6; bases outside the gene matches: 4. This CDR3 is 13 amino acids long. Germline CDR1 and CDR2: MNHEY and SMNVEV (reference sequence).

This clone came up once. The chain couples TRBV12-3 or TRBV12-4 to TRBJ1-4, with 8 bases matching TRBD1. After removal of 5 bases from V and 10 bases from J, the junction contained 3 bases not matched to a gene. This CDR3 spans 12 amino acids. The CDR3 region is CASSIQGGKLFF. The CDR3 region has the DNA TGTGCCAGCAGTATACAGGGGGGAAAACTGTTTTTT.

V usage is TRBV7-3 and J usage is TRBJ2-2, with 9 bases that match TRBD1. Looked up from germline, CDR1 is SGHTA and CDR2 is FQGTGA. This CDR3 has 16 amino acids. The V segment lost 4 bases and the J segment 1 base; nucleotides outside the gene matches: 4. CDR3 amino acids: CASSSRDRVNTGELFF. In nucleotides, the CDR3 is TGTGCCAGCAGCTCCCGGGACAGGGTGAACACCGGGGAGCTGTTTTTT.

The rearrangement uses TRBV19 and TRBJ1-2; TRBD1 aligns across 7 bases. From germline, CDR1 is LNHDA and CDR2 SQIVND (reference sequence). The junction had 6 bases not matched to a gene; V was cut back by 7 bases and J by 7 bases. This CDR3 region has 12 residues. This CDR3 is CASTQTGFGYTF. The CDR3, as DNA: TGTGCCAGTACCCAGACAGGGTTTGGCTACACCTTC. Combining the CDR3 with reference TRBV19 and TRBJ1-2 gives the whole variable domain DGGITQSPKYLFRKEGQNVTLSCEQNLNHDAMYWYRQDPGQGLRLIYYSQIVNDFQKGDIAEGYSVSREKKESFPLTVTSAQKNPTAFYLCASTQTGFGYTFGSGTRLTVV.

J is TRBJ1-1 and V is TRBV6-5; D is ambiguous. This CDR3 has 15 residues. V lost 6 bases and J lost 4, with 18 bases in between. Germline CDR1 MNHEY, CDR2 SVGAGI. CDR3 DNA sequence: TGTGCCAGCAGCCTCCTCCTTGGAGAGGGCACTGAAGCTTTCTTT. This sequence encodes CASSLLLGEGTEAFF.

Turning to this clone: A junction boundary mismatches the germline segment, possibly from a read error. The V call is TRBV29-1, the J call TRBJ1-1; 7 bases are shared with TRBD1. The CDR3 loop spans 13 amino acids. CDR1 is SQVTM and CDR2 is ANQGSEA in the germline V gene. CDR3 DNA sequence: TGCAGCGTTACAGGGGCCGTGAATACTGAAGCTTTCTTT. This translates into CSVTGAVNTEAFF.

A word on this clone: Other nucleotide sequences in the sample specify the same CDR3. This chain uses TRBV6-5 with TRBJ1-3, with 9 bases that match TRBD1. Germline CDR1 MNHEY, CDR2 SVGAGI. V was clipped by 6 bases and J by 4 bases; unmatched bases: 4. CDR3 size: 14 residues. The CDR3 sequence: CASSRGQGGNTIYF. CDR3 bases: TGTGCCAGCAGCCGGGGACAGGGAGGAAACACCATATATTTT.

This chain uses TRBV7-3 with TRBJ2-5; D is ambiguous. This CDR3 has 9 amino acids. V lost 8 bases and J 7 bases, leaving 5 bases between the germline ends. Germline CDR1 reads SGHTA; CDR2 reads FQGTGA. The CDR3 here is CASLLTQYF. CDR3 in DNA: TGTGCCAGCCTATTGACCCAGTACTTC.

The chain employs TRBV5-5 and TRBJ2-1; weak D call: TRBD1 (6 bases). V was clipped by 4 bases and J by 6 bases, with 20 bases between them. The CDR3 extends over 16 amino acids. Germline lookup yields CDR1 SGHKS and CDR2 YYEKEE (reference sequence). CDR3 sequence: CASSPISGGPVNEQFF. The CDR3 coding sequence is TGTGCCAGCAGCCCTATCTCTGGGGGCCCGGTCAATGAGCAGTTCTTC. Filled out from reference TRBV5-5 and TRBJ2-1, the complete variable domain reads DAGVTQSPTHLIKTRGQQVTLRCSPISGHKSVSWYQQVLGQGPQFIFQYYEKEERGRGNFPDRFSARQFPNYSSELNVNALLLGDSALYLCASSPISGGPVNEQFFGPGTRLTVL.

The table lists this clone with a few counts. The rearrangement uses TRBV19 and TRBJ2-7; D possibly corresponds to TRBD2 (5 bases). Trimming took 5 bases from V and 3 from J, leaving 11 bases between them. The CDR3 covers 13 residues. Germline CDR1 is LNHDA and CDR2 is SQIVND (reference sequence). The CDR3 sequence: CASSPGLFYEQYF. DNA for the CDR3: TGTGCCAGTAGTCCTGGACTTTTCTACGAGCAGTACTTC.